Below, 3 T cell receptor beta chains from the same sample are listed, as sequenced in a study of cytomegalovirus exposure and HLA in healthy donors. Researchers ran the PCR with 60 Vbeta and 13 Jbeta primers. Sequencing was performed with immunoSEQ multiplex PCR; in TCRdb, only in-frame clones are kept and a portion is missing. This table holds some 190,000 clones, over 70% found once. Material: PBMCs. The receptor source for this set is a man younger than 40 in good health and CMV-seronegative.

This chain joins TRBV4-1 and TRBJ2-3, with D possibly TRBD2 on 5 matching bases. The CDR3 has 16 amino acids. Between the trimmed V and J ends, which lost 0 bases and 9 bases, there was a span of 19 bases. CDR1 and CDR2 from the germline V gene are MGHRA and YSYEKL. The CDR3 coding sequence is TGCGCCAGCAGCCAAGACCCCCGGGGTTTGGTGGGGACGCAGTATTTT. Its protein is CASSQDPRGLVGTQYF.

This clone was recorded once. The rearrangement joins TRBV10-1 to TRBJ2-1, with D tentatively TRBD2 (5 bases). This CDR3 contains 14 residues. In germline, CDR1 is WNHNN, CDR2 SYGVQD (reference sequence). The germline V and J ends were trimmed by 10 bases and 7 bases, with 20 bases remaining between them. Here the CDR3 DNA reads TGCGCCACCCAAACAAGGACGGGGAATAATGAGCAGTTCTTC. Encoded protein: CATQTRTGNNEQFF.

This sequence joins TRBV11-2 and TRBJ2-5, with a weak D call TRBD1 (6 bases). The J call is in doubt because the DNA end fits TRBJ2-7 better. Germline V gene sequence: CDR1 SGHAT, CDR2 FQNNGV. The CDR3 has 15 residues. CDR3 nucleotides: TGTGCCAGCAGCTTGCGGACAGATGTTTCCTACGAGCAGTACTTC. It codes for CASSLRTDVSYEQYF.